One and the same sample provided the 28 T cell receptor beta chains below, sequenced in a study of early T cells in non-severe SARS-CoV-2 infection. MiXCR, applied by TCRdb to the 5' RACE reads, yields one record per CDR3 protein. The sample records tens of thousands of distinct CDR3 sequences, about 9.1% being singletons. Sequencing was performed on whole blood. The receptor set was obtained from an adult who was a healthcare worker with PCR-confirmed SARS-CoV-2 infection or an uninfected control (not recorded which).

This clonotype was seen repeatedly, ten times or more. The chain couples TRBV5-5 to TRBJ1-2, with D unresolved. CDR3 length: 13 residues. Trimming took 4 bases from V and 5 from J, leaving 12 bases between them. Germline-derived CDR1 and CDR2 are SGHKS and YYEKEE (reference sequence). The DNA for the CDR3 is TGTGCCAGCAGCCATGACACTGGTTATGGCTACACCTTC. Residues: CASSHDTGYGYTF.

This clonotype appeared many times. V and J are TRBV19 and TRBJ2-7, with 7 bases fitting TRBD2. Germline CDR1 and CDR2: LNHDA and SQIVND (reference sequence). The CDR3 extends over 14 amino acids. The V gene end was trimmed by 3 bases and the J gene end by 2 bases; junction bases not matched to a gene: 4. The CDR3: CASSMASGPYEQYF. The CDR3 DNA reads TGTGCCAGTAGTATGGCTAGCGGACCCTACGAGCAGTACTTC.

The chain links TRBV20-1 to TRBJ2-1; D is undetermined. Trimming left V 0 bases short and J 6 bases short, with 18 bases between. CDR1 and CDR2 from the germline V gene are DFQATT and SNEGSKA (reference sequence). The CDR3 is 16 residues long. The CDR3 DNA follows: TGCAGTGCTAGAGATCTAAGGGCAGGTTTCTTCAATGAGCAGTTCTTC. Amino acid sequence: CSARDLRAGFFNEQFF.

This rearrangement joins TRBV20-1 to TRBJ1-2, with D possibly being TRBD1 (5 bases). The CDR3 contains 13 residues. Germline CDR1 is DFQATT and CDR2 is SNEGSKA (reference sequence). Here the CDR3 reads CSGAGFLNYGYTF. The CDR3 coding sequence is TGCAGCGGGGCAGGGTTCCTCAACTATGGCTACACCTTC.

CDR3 amino acids: CASSATGTDDEQYF. The CDR3 DNA sequence: TGTGCCAGCAGCGCCACCGGGACGGACGACGAGCAGTACTTC. The gene calls are TRBV9 and TRBJ2-7, with D perhaps assigned TRBD1 or TRBD2 (5 bases each). Germline V gene data show CDR1 as SGDLS and CDR2 as YYNGEE. V lost 3 bases and J 5 bases, leaving 15 bases between the germline ends. The CDR3 sequence is 14 residues long.

This clonotype was recorded many times. The CDR3 region is CATSDPGQGGQPQHF. In nucleotides, the CDR3 is TGTGCCACCAGTGACCCAGGACAGGGTGGTCAGCCCCAGCATTTT. This chain connects TRBV24-1 to TRBJ1-5; 8 positions match TRBD1. Losses at the gene ends were 4 bases for V and 6 bases for J; bases not matched to a gene: 7. Germline assignment: CDR1 KGHDR and CDR2 SFDVKD. The CDR3 runs 15 residues.

Ten or more counts support this clonotype. V gene TRBV20-1 combines with J gene TRBJ2-7, with 9 positions matching TRBD1. Per germline, CDR1 DFQATT and CDR2 SNEGSKA (reference sequence). This CDR3 contains 19 residues. Trimming cost V 1 base and J 1 base; bases outside gene matches: 17. The CDR3 loop is CSARGGGTKGQGLSYEQYF. CDR3 nucleotides: TGCAGTGCTAGAGGCGGTGGAACGAAAGGACAGGGGCTTTCCTACGAGCAGTACTTC.

The J gene is TRBJ2-3, the V gene TRBV6-1; the D is unclear. CDR1 and CDR2 (germline): MNHNS, SASEGT. The germline V and J ends were trimmed by 10 bases and 0 bases, with 14 bases remaining between them. The CDR3 has 14 amino acids. The CDR3 loop is CAITQTTSTDTQYF. CDR3 in DNA: TGTGCCATCACACAGACAACTAGCACAGATACGCAGTATTTT.

This clonotype was detected ten times or more. The genes are TRBV11-2 and TRBJ2-3; D perhaps matches TRBD1 (5 bases). CDR3 size: 15 residues. Trimming cost V 1 base and J 4 bases, with 12 bases left between them. Germline values: CDR1 SGHAT, CDR2 FQNNGV. The CDR3 DNA reads TGTGCCAGCAGCTTAGGGGCAGGGCCCCCAGATACGCAGTATTTT. Translated, it gives CASSLGAGPPDTQYF.

The chain joins TRBV9 to TRBJ2-2, with 7 positions matching TRBD1. The CDR3 runs to 15 residues. V dropped 4 bases and J dropped 5; count of bases not matched to a gene: 8. From germline, CDR1 is SGDLS and CDR2 YYNGEE. The CDR3 region has the DNA TGTGCCAGCAGCAGACGGGACAGAGGAACCGGGGAGCTGTTTTTT. It encodes CASSRRDRGTGELFF.

This clonotype occurred a few times. The rearrangement joins TRBV20-1 to TRBJ2-7; 8 nucleotides agree with TRBD2. This CDR3 is 13 amino acids long. CDR1 is DFQATT and CDR2 is SNEGSKA in the germline V gene (reference sequence). The trim removed 5 bases at V and 0 bases at J, leaving 3 bases unmatched. CDR3 loop: CSAERGSSYEQYF. The CDR3 bases are TGCAGTGCTGAGCGGGGGAGCTCCTACGAGCAGTACTTC.

Only a few counts were recorded for this clonotype. The chain recombines TRBV5-1 with TRBJ1-2, with 7 bases identical to TRBD1. This CDR3 comprises 15 residues. Germline lookup yields CDR1 SGHRS and CDR2 YFSETQ. V shed 4 bases and J 7 bases; nucleotides not matched to a gene: 13. The CDR3 is CASSTGTALAGGYTF. CDR3 nucleotide sequence: TGCGCCAGCAGCACTGGGACAGCCTTAGCAGGTGGCTACACCTTC. Supplemented by reference TRBV5-1 and TRBJ1-2, the full variable domain reads KAGVTQTPRYLIKTRGQQVTLSCSPISGHRSVSWYQQTPGQGLQFLFEYFSETQRNKGNFPGRFSGRQFSNSRSEMNVSTLELGDSALYLCASSTGTALAGGYTFGSGTRLTVV.

This clonotype was seen a few times. This rearrangement joins TRBV9 to TRBJ2-7; the D gene is possibly TRBD1 (5 bases). Germline CDR1 and CDR2: SGDLS and YYNGEE. V lost 1 base to trimming and J lost 5 bases, with 10 bases between them. This CDR3 contains 13 residues. The CDR3 spells CASSVNSGNEQYF. CDR3 coding DNA: TGTGCCAGCAGCGTAAATTCAGGGAACGAGCAGTACTTC.

CDR3: CSVVIDTQYF. For the CDR3, the DNA is TGCAGCGTTGTCATAGATACGCAGTATTTT. The J gene is TRBJ2-3, the V gene TRBV29-1; D gene ambiguous. V lost 4 bases and J lost 5, with 4 bases in between. Germline V CDR1 and CDR2: SQVTM, ANQGSEA. This CDR3 spans 10 amino acids.

This clonotype was detected a few times. This may be a read error: a much more frequent sequence differs by one nucleotide. CDR3 in amino acids: CASSSPNTGELFF. CDR3 DNA: TGTGCCAGCAGCTCCCCCAACACCGGGGAGCTGTTTTTT. V usage is TRBV7-2 and J usage is TRBJ2-2; D is uncertain. Trimming removed 4 bases at V and 2 bases at J, with 5 bases between. From germline, CDR1 is SGHTA and CDR2 FQGNSA. This CDR3 contains 13 residues.

The table lists this clonotype with many counts. The V and J genes are TRBV5-6 and TRBJ2-3; the match to TRBD2 covers 11 bases. Germline V gives CDR1 SGHDT, CDR2 YYEEEE. J was trimmed by 0 bases and V by 6 bases; bases with no gene match: 21. This CDR3 contains 21 residues. The CDR3 DNA reads as TGTGCCAGCACCTTCAGATGGGGGCTAGCGGGAGGCCTCACTAGCACAGATACGCAGTATTTT. This gives the protein CASTFRWGLAGGLTSTDTQYF.

The gene calls are TRBV5-1 and TRBJ2-7; D not resolved. Germline V lookup: CDR1 SGHRS, CDR2 YFSETQ. The CDR3 covers 15 residues. V dropped 4 bases and J dropped 2 bases, with 16 bases sitting between them. CDR3 DNA: TGCGCCAGCAGCCCCTCAAGCGTGAGCACCTACGAGCAGTACTTC. Translating gives CASSPSSVSTYEQYF.

Points on this clonotype: Being one base from a much bigger clone, this may be a read error. The chain joins TRBV4-2 to TRBJ2-1; D is tentatively TRBD1 or TRBD2 (6 bases each). This CDR3 is 16 amino acids long. V lost 0 bases and J 8 bases, leaving 17 bases between the germline ends. The germline CDR1 and CDR2 sequences are LGHNA and YNFKEQ. The DNA for the CDR3 is TGTGCCAGCAGCCAAGATAGGTGGGGGGCATACGATGAGCAGTTCTTC. This gives the protein CASSQDRWGAYDEQFF.

V usage is TRBV6-5 and J usage is TRBJ1-1; the D is unclear. Germline V gene sequence: CDR1 MNHEY, CDR2 SVGAGI. The CDR3 extends over 15 amino acids. The germline V and J ends were trimmed by 1 base and 1 base, with 10 bases remaining between them. The DNA for the CDR3 is TGTGCCAGCAGTTACTTTCCGGGCGGGAACACTGAAGCTTTCTTT. Protein sequence: CASSYFPGGNTEAFF.

This clonotype was counted at least ten times. This chain links TRBV4-1 with TRBJ2-7; no definite D call. Trimming stripped 4 bases from V and 1 base from J, with 11 bases between. The CDR3 is 14 residues long. Germline CDR1 is MGHRA and CDR2 is YSYEKL. DNA for the CDR3: TGCGCCAGCAGCCCAAGGGTAGGGTCCTACGAGCAGTACTTC. Translated: CASSPRVGSYEQYF.

The sample holds many counts of this clonotype. The rearrangement uses TRBV7-6 and TRBJ1-4; D is ambiguous. Trimming shortened V by 4 bases and J by 8 bases, and 17 bases separated the two germline ends. Per germline, CDR1 SGHVS and CDR2 FNYEAQ. The CDR3 runs 15 residues. The CDR3 DNA sequence: TGTGCCAGCAGCTCTGGGTCCGGCGGGCGCGAAAAACTGTTTTTT. Translated: CASSSGSGGREKLFF.

This clonotype has ten or more counts. This chain connects TRBV3-1 to TRBJ1-2; maybe TRBD1 (5 bases). The CDR3 covers 13 residues. V dropped 4 bases and J dropped 6 bases, with 12 bases sitting between them. Germline CDR1 is LGHDT and CDR2 is YNNKEL (reference sequence). In DNA form, the CDR3 reads TGTGCCAGCAGCCGAGGGGCCAACGATGGCTACACCTTC. Translated, it gives CASSRGANDGYTF.

This clonotype was counted ten times or more. DNA of the CDR3: TGTGCCAGCAGCCAGGGACGAGGATTTCGGGGGGAGCAGTACTTC. Protein: CASSQGRGFRGEQYF. This chain uses TRBV3-1 with TRBJ2-7, with a tentative D call TRBD2 (6 bases). The germline V gene has CDR1 LGHDT and CDR2 YNNKEL (reference sequence). The CDR3 runs to 15 residues. The V end lost 3 bases, the J end lost 7 bases, and 19 bases lay between the germline ends.

The rearrangement joins TRBV12-3 or TRBV12-4 to TRBJ1-1; 7 bases align to TRBD1. The trim removed 1 base at V and 4 bases at J, leaving 3 bases unmatched. The CDR3 has 14 residues. The CDR3, as DNA: TGTGCCAGCAGTTTAGACAGGGGAACCACTGAAGCTTTCTTT. As protein: CASSLDRGTTEAFF.

This clonotype showed up many times. This rearrangement joins TRBV4-2 to TRBJ2-7; 10 nucleotides agree with TRBD2. Trimming removed 0 bases from V and 1 base from J; junction bases left unmatched: 6. Germline V CDR1 and CDR2: LGHNA, YNFKEQ. This CDR3 region has 17 residues. Here the CDR3 DNA reads TGTGCCAGCAGCCAAGATTACCAACTAGCGGGGTCCTACGAGCAGTACTTC. It codes for CASSQDYQLAGSYEQYF.

Concerning this clonotype itself: A much larger clone lies a single base off, so this may be a read error. The V gene is TRBV6-2 or TRBV6-3, the J gene TRBJ2-2, with TRBD2 as a possible D gene (6 bases). Germline assignment: CDR1 MNHEY and CDR2 SVGEGT. The CDR3 totals 15 residues. CDR3 sequence: CTSSNPGLSEGWLFF. CDR3 sequence (DNA): TGTACCAGCAGCAACCCTGGACTATCCGAGGGGTGGCTGTTTTTT.

This chain uses TRBV29-1 with TRBJ1-5, with 9 bases aligning to TRBD1. In germline, CDR1 is SQVTM, CDR2 ANQGSEA. V dropped 4 bases and J dropped 5; count of bases not matched to a gene: 3. The CDR3 is 13 residues long. The CDR3 sequence: CSVAQGADQPQHF. The CDR3 nucleotides read TGCAGCGTTGCACAGGGGGCTGATCAGCCCCAGCATTTT.

The chain uses TRBV6-6 and TRBJ2-2; no firm D call. V lost 7 bases, J lost 0 bases, and 9 bases lay in between. CDR1 MNHNY and CDR2 SVGAGI come from the germline V gene (reference sequence). The CDR3 runs to 14 residues. The CDR3, as DNA: TGTGCCAGCACAGGTCGCCCGAACACCGGGGAGCTGTTTTTT. This translates into CASTGRPNTGELFF.